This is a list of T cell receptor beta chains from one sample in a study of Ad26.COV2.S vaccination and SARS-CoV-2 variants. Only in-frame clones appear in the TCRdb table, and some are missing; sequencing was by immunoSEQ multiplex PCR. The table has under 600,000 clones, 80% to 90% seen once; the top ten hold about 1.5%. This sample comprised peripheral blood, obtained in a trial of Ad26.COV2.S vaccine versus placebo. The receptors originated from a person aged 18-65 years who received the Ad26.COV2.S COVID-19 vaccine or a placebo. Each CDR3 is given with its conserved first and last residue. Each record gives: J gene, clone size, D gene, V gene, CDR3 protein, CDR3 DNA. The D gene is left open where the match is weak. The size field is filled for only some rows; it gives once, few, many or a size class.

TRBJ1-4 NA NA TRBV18 CASSAATNEKLFF TGTGCCAGCTCTGCTGCGACTAATGAAAAACTGTTTTTT
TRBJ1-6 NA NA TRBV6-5 CATGFARDNSPLHF TGTGCCACGGGTTTCGCCAGGGATAATTCACCCCTCCACTTT
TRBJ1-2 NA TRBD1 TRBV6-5 CASRLQGGTYGYTF TGTGCCAGCAGATTACAGGGGGGGACCTATGGCTACACCTTC
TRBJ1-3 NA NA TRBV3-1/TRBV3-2 CASSQDLGYTIYF TGTGCCAGCAGCCAAGATCTCGGATACACCATATATTTT
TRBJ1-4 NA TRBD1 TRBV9 CASSVDPATGGNREKLFF TGTGCCAGCAGCGTAGATCCCGCGACAGGGGGCAATCGTGAAAAACTGTTTTTT
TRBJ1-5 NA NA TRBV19 CASSIGRTGYQPQHF TGTGCCAGTAGTATAGGCAGAACAGGGTATCAGCCCCAGCATTTT
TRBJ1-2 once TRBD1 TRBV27 CASSPRTGAANYGYTF TGTGCCAGCAGTCCACGGACAGGGGCCGCTAACTATGGCTACACCTTC
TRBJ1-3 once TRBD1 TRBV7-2 CASSQQGVAGNTIYF TGTGCCAGCAGCCAACAGGGGGTAGCTGGAAACACCATATATTTT
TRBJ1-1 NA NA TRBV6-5 CASSYSTNARITEAFF TGTGCCAGCAGTTACTCCACGAATGCCCGTATCACTGAAGCTTTCTTT
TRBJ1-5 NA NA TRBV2 CASGKTGPNQPQHF TGTGCCAGCGGCAAGACAGGACCGAATCAGCCCCAGCATTTT
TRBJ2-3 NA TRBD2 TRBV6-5 CASSSPRGGRADTQYF TGTGCCAGCAGTTCCCCTCGGGGCGGGAGGGCAGATACGCAGTATTTT
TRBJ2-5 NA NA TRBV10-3 CAISDIRVQETQYF TGTGCCATCAGTGACATCAGGGTCCAAGAGACCCAGTACTTC
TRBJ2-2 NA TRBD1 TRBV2 CATGTANTGELFF TGTGCCACAGGGACAGCGAACACCGGGGAGCTGTTTTTT
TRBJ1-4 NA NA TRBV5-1 CASSTAAGGNEKLFF TGCGCCAGCAGCACCGCCGCGGGAGGTAATGAAAAACTGTTTTTT
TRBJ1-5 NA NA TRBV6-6 CASSPALVGNQPQHF TGTGCCAGCAGTCCAGCACTGGTGGGCAATCAGCCCCAGCATTTT
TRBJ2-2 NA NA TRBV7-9 CASSFYQQTNTGELFF TGTGCCAGCAGCTTCTACCAACAAACAAACACCGGGGAGCTGTTTTTT
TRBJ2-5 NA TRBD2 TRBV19 CASSIQRGSETQYF TGTGCCAGTAGTATTCAGCGGGGGTCAGAGACCCAGTACTTC
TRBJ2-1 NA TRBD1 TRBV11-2 CASSNYRDRANEQFF TGTGCCAGCAGCAACTACCGGGACAGGGCCAATGAGCAGTTCTTC
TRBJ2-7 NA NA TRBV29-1 CSVEDQGKIPYEQYF TGCAGCGTTGAAGATCAAGGAAAGATTCCCTACGAGCAGTACTTC
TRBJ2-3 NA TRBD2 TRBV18 CASSPWRTSGTDTQYF TGTGCCAGCTCACCATGGAGGACTAGCGGTACAGATACGCAGTATTTT